This T cell receptor beta chain was recorded in a study of T cell repertoires in cytomegalovirus infection. Study summary: Selected CMV epitopes included recently identified HLA-C-restricted ones as well as well-studied HLA-B-restricted ones. CMV infection plus the matching HLA type was flagged by public TCR beta signatures. Findings of the study overall: Totalled public TCR beta family frequency picked out people who carried CMV plus the relevant HLA. Within the response measured ex vivo, HLA-C-restricted CMV-specific TCR beta clonotypes were dominant.

This clonotype was recorded many times. No antigen is known for it. TCRdb recomputed calls from the reads with MiXCR, one row per CDR3 protein. The sample lists about 920,000 distinct CDR3 sequences, approximately 30% occurring once. The sequencing used cultured CD8+ T cells from PBMCs, collected from culture after CMV antigen stimulation. The source is a human donor in good health (CMV status not recorded). Some clones in this sample may be carry-over from other donors' samples.

Here the CDR3 DNA reads TGTGCCAGCAGCTTAACTTTGGGGCCCGTAAGAACAGATACGCAGTATTTT. Its protein product is CASSLTLGPVRTDTQYF. The chain employs TRBV7-3 and TRBJ2-3, with D maybe TRBD1 (5 bases). The germline CDR1 and CDR2 sequences are SGHTA and FQGTGA. V shed 0 bases and J shed 3 bases, with 16 bases lying between them. The CDR3 contains 17 residues.